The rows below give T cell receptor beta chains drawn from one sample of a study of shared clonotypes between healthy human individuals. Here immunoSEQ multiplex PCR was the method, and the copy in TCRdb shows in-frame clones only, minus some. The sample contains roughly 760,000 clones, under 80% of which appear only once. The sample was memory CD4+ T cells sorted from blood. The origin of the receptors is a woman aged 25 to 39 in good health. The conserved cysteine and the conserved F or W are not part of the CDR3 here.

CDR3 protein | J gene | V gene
SVEVAGGISTDTQY | TRBJ2-3 | TRBV29-1
ASSKLRSSYEQY | . | TRBV28
ASSQEFRRSTEAF | TRBJ1-1 | TRBV7-2
ASSQGQGVSYEQY | TRBJ2-7 | TRBV4-1
ASSLASGSSYNEQF | TRBJ2-1 | TRBV5-1
ASGKTSGRTDTQY | TRBJ2-3 | TRBV2
ASSTQSRANVLT | TRBJ2-6 | TRBV5-2
ASSKRLGALSNQPQH | TRBJ1-5 | TRBV19
ASSGTRNNYGYT | TRBJ1-2 | TRBV19
ASGVGYSTDTQY | TRBJ2-3 | TRBV6-1
ASSYRLEAF | TRBJ1-1 | TRBV6-5
ASSQLTGRHEQY | TRBJ2-7 | TRBV14
ASSYLSTDTQY | TRBJ2-3 | TRBV27
ATSTQSSYNEQF | TRBJ2-1 | TRBV5-1
ASSGTGGQPQH | TRBJ1-5 | TRBV10-2
ASKIAGVDEQF | TRBJ2-1 | TRBV11-2
ASSPDRAGNEKLF | TRBJ1-4 | TRBV18
ASSAGYEQY | TRBJ2-7 | TRBV6-6
ASSLGEQNQPQH | TRBJ1-5 | TRBV5-1
ASSLVEAIIQETQY | TRBJ2-5 | TRBV5-6
ASSESFYEQY | TRBJ2-7 | TRBV18
ASGDRRITDTQY | TRBJ2-3 | TRBV6-5
ASRWGGQEQY | TRBJ2-7 | TRBV2
ASSIRAGSSEQY | TRBJ2-7 | TRBV19
ASSPNPGRDNEQF | TRBJ2-1 | TRBV11-2
ASSERLSGYGYT | TRBJ1-2 | TRBV6-4
ASSHPQGTDTQY | TRBJ2-3 | TRBV5-1
ASGFVGNYGYT | TRBJ1-2 | TRBV27
AWSVPGGLKLF | TRBJ1-4 | TRBV30
ASSQDQQGTDEQY | TRBJ2-7 | TRBV4-1
ASSVREGAV | TRBJ2-7 | TRBV2
ASSSHIERDYT | TRBJ1-2 | TRBV5-1
ASSQGTSWGEQF | TRBJ2-1 | TRBV5-1
ASSESLSLNTEAF | TRBJ1-1 | TRBV25-1
ASSNCSGSRVRYEQY | TRBJ2-7 | TRBV21-1
ASSLGTVTDNQPQH | TRBJ1-5 | TRBV4-2
ASSQTGGGNQPQH | TRBJ1-5 | TRBV6-5
ASSYSKGWNTEAF | TRBJ1-1 | TRBV6-5
ASSLGDILTDTQY | TRBJ2-3 | TRBV5-1
ASSLMPGRTDTQY | TRBJ2-3 | TRBV7-3
ASTRASYEQY | TRBJ2-7 | TRBV30
ASSRGPPGSETQY | TRBJ2-5 | TRBV5-8